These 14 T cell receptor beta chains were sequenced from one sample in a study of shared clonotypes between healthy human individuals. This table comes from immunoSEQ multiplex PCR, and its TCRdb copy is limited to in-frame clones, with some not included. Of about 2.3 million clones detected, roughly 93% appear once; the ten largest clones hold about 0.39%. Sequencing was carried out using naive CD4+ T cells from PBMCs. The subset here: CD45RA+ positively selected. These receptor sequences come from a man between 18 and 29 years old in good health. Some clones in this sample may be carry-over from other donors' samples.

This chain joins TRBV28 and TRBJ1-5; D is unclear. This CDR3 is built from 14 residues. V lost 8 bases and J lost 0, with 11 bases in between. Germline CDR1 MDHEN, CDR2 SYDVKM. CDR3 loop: CASQSPYSNQPQHF. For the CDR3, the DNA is TGTGCCAGCCAATCACCTTATAGCAATCAGCCCCAGCATTTT. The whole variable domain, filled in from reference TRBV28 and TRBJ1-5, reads DVKVTQSSRYLVKRTGEKVFLECVQDMDHENMFWYRQDPGLGLRLIYFSYDVKMKEKGDIPEGYSVSREKKERFSLILESASTNQTSMYLCASQSPYSNQPQHFGDGTRLSIL.

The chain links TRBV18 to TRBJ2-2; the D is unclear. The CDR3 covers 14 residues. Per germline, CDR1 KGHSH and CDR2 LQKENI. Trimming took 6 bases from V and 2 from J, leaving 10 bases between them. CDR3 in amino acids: CASSIQSNTGELFF. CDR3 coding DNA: TGTGCCAGCTCGATACAGAGCAACACCGGGGAGCTGTTTTTT.

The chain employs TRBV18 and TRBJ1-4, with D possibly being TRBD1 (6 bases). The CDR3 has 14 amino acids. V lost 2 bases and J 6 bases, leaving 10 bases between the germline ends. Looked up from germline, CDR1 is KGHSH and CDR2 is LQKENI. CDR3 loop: CASSPTGLDEKLFF. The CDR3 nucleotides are TGTGCCAGCTCACCAACAGGGCTGGATGAAAAACTGTTTTTT.

This CDR3 is CASSLYPFEQYF. CDR3 DNA: TGTGCCAGCAGCTTGTACCCCTTCGAGCAGTACTTC. The genes are TRBV5-4 and TRBJ2-7, with D hard to call. V lost 1 base to trimming and J lost 6 bases, with 8 bases between them. Per germline, CDR1 SGHNT and CDR2 YYREEE (reference sequence). This CDR3 comprises 12 residues.

The CDR3 sequence: CSAATVYGYTF. The DNA for the CDR3 is TGCAGTGCTGCGACAGTCTATGGCTACACCTTC. The genes are TRBV20-1 and TRBJ1-2; perhaps TRBD1 as D (5 bases). CDR1 is DFQATT, CDR2 SNEGSKA, per germline (reference sequence). There are 11 residues in the CDR3. Trimming pared 5 bases from V and 4 bases from J, leaving 8 bases between.

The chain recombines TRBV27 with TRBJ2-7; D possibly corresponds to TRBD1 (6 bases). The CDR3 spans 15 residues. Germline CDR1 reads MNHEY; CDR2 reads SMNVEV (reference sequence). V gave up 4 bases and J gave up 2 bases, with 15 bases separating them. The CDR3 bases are TGTGCCAGCAGTTCTCGCTCAGGGGCGGCCTACGAGCAGTACTTC. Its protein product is CASSSRSGAAYEQYF.

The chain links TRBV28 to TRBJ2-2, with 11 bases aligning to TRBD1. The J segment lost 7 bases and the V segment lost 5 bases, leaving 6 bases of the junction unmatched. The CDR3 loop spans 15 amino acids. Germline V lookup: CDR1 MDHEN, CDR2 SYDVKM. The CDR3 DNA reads TGTGCCAGCAGTGGGACAGGGGGGGACATCGGGGAGCTGTTTTTT. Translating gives CASSGTGGDIGELFF.

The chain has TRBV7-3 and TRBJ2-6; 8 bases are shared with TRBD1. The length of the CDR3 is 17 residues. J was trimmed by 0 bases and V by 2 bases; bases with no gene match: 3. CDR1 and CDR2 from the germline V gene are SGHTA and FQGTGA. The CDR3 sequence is CASSLGQGASGANVLTF. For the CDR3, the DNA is TGTGCCAGCAGCTTAGGCCAGGGGGCCTCTGGGGCCAACGTCCTGACTTTC.

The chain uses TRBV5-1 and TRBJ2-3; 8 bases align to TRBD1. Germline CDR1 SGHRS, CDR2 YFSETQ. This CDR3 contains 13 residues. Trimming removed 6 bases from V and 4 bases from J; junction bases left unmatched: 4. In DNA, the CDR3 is TGCGCCAGCAACCCGGGACAGGCAGATACGCAGTATTTT. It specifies CASNPGQADTQYF.

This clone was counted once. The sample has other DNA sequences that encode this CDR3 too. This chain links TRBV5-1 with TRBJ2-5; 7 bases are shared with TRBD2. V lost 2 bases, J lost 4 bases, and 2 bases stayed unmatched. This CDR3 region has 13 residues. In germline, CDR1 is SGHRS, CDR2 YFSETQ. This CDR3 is CASSFTGGETQYF. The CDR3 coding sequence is TGCGCCAGCAGCTTTACGGGGGGAGAGACCCAGTACTTC. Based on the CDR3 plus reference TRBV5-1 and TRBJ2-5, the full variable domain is KAGVTQTPRYLIKTRGQQVTLSCSPISGHRSVSWYQQTPGQGLQFLFEYFSETQRNKGNFPGRFSGRQFSNSRSEMNVSTLELGDSALYLCASSFTGGETQYFGPGTRLLVL.

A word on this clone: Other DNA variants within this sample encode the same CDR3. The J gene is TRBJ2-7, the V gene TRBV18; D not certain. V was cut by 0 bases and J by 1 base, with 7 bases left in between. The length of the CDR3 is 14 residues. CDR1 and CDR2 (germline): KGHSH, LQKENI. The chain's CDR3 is CASSPPGLSYEQYF. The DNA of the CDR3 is TGTGCCAGCTCACCACCTGGTTTATCCTACGAGCAGTACTTC. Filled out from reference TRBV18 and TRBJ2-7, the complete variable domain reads NAGVMQNPRHLVRRRGQEARLRCSPMKGHSHVYWYRQLPEEGLKFMVYLQKENIIDESGMPKERFSAEFPKEGPSILRIQQVVRGDSAAYFCASSPPGLSYEQYFGPGTRLTVT.

The CDR3 bases are TGTGCCAGCAGCTCCGAGACTGGTGATGAAAAACTGTTTTTT. Translated: CASSSETGDEKLFF. This chain connects TRBV5-4 to TRBJ1-4, with D unclear. The CDR3 contains 14 residues. The V and J ends lost 3 bases and 6 bases respectively, with 12 bases between them. Germline values: CDR1 SGHNT, CDR2 YYREEE (reference sequence). The complete variable domain, with remaining parts taken from reference TRBV5-4 and TRBJ1-4, reads ETGVTQSPTHLIKTRGQQVTLRCSSQSGHNTVSWYQQALGQGPQFIFQYYREEENGRGNFPPRFSGLQFPNYSSELNVNALELDDSALYLCASSSETGDEKLFFGSGTQLSVL.

The CDR3 nucleotides read TGTGCCAGCAGCGTAGTTGGGTTTACAGGAGCAGATACGCAGTATTTT. This codes for CASSVVGFTGADTQYF. This rearrangement joins TRBV9 to TRBJ2-3, with TRBD1 as a possible D gene (5 bases). The V end was cut by 0 bases, the J end by 4 bases, with 15 bases between. Looked up from germline, CDR1 is SGDLS and CDR2 is YYNGEE. The CDR3 runs 16 residues.

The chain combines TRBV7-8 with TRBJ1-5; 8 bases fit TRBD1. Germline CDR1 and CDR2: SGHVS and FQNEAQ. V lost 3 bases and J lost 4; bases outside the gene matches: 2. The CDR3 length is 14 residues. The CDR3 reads CASSFGTGNQPQHF. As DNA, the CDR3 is TGTGCCAGCAGCTTCGGGACAGGAAATCAGCCCCAGCATTTT.